This T cell receptor (beta chain) emerged from a study of response to subunit inactivated influenza vaccine. The CDR3 sequence is 16 residues long. CDR1 and CDR2 (germline): MNHEY, SVGEGT. V lost 6 bases and J lost 6; bases outside the gene matches: 17. TCRdb recomputed calls from the RT-PCR reads with MiXCR, one row per CDR3 protein. This table holds 500,000 to 550,000 distinct CDR3 sequences, approximately 20% found once. These data are also associated with another study on T cells expressing NK-cell markers. That source notes: Beta-chain TCR cDNA was generated via 5'RACE template switching with UMIs. In several experiments, sorting was restricted to alpha-beta TCR T cells by an anti-gamma-delta TCR antibody.

The chain carries TRBV6-2 or TRBV6-3 and TRBJ2-7, with 7 positions matching TRBD2. This clonotype was obtained from a man aged 45-65 years who received an inactivated influenza vaccine. Material: CD4+ T cells sorted from PBMCs, obtained 11 to 12 days after vaccination. CDR3: CASSYPAGRTTTEQYF. In DNA form, the CDR3 reads TGTGCCAGCAGCTATCCCGCCGGGAGGACCACCACCGAGCAGTACTTC.